This T cell receptor beta chain was retrieved from a study of blood T cells in healthy people across ages. Study results and caveats: Not knowing donor CMV status may have confounded expanded clonotype changes.

A J-beta primer mix and a sample-barcoded 5' primer were used in a second PCR of about 7 to 11 cycles. One entry per CDR3 protein results from TCRdb running MiXCR on the 5' RACE reads. The table includes around 1,000,000 distinct CDR3 sequences, under 30% detected once. This clonotype has just a few counts. The antigen is not known. Ten milliliters of peripheral blood were drawn from each donor into EDTA-treated tubes. Per sample, a minimum of 6 million PBMCs were isolated. Between the trimmed V and J ends, which lost 9 bases and 5 bases, there was a span of 10 bases. The CDR3 is 11 amino acids. Germline CDR1 SEHNR, CDR2 FQNEAQ (reference sequence). This sample also appeared in a second study, on T cells of mothers and their children.

The TCR was taken from a girl aged 2 to 9 in good health. V usage is TRBV7-9 and J usage is TRBJ2-5; no definite D call. The sample taken for sequencing was blood. CDR3 in amino acids: CASRLTETQYF. The CDR3 DNA sequence: TGTGCCAGTCGTCTTACCGAGACCCAGTACTTC. Variable domain in full (rest from reference TRBV7-9 and TRBJ2-5): DTGVSQNPRHKITKRGQNVTFRCDPISEHNRLYWYRQTLGQGPEFLTYFQNEAQLEKSRLLSDRFSAERPKGSFSTLEIQRTEQGDSAMYLCASRLTETQYFGPGTRLLVL.